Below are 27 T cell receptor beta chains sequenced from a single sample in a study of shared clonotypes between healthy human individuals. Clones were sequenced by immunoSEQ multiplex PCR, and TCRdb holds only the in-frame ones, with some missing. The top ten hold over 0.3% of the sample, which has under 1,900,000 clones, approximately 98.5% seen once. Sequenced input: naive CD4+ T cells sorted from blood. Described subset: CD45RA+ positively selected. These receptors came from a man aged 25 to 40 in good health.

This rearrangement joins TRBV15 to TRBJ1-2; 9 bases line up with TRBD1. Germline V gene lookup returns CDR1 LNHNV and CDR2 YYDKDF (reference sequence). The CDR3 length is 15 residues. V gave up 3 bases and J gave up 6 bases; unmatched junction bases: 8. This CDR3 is CATSSTGGARDGYTF. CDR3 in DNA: TGTGCCACCAGCAGCACAGGGGGCGCAAGGGATGGCTACACCTTC. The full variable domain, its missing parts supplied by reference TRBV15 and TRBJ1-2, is DAMVIQNPRYQVTQFGKPVTLSCSQTLNHNVMYWYQQKSSQAPKLLFHYYDKDFNNEADTPDNFQSRRPNTSFCFLDIRSPGLGDTAMYLCATSSTGGARDGYTFGSGTRLTVV.

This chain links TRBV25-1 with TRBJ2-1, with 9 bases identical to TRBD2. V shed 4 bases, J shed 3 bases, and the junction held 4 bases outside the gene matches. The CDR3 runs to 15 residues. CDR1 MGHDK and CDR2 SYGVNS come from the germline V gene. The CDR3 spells CASSVDSGSYNEQFF. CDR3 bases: TGTGCCAGCAGTGTCGATAGCGGGAGCTACAATGAGCAGTTCTTC.

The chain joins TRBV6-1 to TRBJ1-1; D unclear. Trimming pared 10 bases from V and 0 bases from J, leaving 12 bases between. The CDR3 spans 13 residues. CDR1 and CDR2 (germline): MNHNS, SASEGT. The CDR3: CANGLKMNTEAFF. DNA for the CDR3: TGTGCCAACGGATTAAAGATGAACACTGAAGCTTTCTTT.

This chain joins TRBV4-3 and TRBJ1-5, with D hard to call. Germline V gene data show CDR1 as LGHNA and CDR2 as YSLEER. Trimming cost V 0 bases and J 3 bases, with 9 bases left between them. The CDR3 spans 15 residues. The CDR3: CASSQEHRSNQPQHF. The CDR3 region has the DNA TGCGCCAGCAGCCAAGAGCACAGATCCAATCAGCCCCAGCATTTT.

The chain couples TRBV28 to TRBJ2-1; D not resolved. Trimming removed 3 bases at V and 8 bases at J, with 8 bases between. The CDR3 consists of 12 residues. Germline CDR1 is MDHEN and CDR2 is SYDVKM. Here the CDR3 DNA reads TGTGCCAGCAGTTTGATCCACCATGAGCAGTTCTTC. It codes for CASSLIHHEQFF.

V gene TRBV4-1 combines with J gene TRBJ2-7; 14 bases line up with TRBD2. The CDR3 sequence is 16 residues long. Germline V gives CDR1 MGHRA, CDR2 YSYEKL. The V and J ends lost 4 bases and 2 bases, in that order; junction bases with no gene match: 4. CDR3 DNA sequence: TGCGCCAGCAGCCTCGGGACTAGCGGGAGAACCTACGAGCAGTACTTC. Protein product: CASSLGTSGRTYEQYF.

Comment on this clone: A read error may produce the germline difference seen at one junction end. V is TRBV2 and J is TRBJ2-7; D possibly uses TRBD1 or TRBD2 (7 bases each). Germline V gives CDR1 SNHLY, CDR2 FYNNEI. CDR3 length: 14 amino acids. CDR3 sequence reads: CASSRDSQGGDRPF. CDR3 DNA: TGTGCCAGCAGTCGGGACAGCCAGGGGGGGGACAGACCGTTC.

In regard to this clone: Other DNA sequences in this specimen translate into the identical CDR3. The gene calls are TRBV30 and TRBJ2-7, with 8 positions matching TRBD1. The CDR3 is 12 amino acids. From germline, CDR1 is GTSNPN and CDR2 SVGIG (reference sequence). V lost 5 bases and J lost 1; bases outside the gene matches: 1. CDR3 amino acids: CAWGQGSYEQYF. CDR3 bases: TGTGCCTGGGGACAGGGTTCCTACGAGCAGTACTTC.

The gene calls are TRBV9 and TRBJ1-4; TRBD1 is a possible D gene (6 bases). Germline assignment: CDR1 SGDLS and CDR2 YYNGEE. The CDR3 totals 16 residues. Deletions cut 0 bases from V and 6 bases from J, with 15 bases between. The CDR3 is CASSVDQGRVHEKLFF. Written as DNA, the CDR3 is TGTGCCAGCAGCGTAGATCAGGGGAGGGTTCATGAAAAACTGTTTTTT. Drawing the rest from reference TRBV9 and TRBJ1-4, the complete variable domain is DSGVTQTPKHLITATGQRVTLRCSPRSGDLSVYWYQQSLDQGLQFLIQYYNGEERAKGNILERFSAQQFPDLHSELNLSSLELGDSALYFCASSVDQGRVHEKLFFGSGTQLSVL.

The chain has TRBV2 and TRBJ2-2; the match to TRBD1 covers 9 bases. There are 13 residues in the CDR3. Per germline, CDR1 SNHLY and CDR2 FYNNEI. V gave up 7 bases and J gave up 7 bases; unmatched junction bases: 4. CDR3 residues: CASTTGGVGELFF. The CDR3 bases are TGTGCCAGCACGACAGGGGGTGTCGGGGAGCTGTTTTTT.

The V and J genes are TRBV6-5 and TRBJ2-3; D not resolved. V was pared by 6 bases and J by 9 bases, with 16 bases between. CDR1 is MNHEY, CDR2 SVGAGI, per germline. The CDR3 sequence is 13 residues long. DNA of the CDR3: TGTGCCAGCAGAACGACGGCGCTGGGAACGCAGTATTTT. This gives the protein CASRTTALGTQYF.

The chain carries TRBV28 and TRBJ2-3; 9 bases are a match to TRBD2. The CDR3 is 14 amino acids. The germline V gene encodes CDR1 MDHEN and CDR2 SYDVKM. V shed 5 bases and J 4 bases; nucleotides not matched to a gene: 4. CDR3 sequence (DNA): TGTGCCAGCAGTCAGACTAGCGGCGCAGATACGCAGTATTTT. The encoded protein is CASSQTSGADTQYF.

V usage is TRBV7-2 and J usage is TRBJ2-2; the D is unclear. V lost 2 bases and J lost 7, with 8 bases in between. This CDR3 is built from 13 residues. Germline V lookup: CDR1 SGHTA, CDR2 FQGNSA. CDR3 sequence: CASSLMVGGELFF. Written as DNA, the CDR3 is TGTGCCAGCAGCTTAATGGTCGGCGGGGAGCTGTTTTTT. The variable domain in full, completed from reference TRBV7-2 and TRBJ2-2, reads GAGVSQSPSNKVTEKGKDVELRCDPISGHTALYWYRQSLGQGLEFLIYFQGNSAPDKSGLPSDRFSAERTGGSVSTLTIQRTQQEDSAVYLCASSLMVGGELFFGEGSRLTVL.

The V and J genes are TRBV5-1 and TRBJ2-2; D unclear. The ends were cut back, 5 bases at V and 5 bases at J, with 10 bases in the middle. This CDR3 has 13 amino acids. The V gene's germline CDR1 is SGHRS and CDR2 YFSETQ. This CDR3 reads CASRPPYTGELFF. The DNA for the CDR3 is TGCGCCAGCAGACCACCCTATACCGGGGAGCTGTTTTTT.

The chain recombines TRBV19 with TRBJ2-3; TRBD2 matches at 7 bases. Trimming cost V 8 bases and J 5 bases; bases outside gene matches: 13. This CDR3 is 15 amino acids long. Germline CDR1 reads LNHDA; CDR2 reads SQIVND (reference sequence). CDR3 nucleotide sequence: TGTGCCAGTGCAAACTACGGGACTACCAAAGATACGCAGTATTTT. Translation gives CASANYGTTKDTQYF.

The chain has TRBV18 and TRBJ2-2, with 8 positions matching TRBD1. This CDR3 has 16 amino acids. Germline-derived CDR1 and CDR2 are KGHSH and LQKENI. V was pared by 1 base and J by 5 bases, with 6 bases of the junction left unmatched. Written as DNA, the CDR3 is TGTGCCAGCTCACCACTTTCAGGGGGCACGACCGGGGAGCTGTTTTTT. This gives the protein CASSPLSGGTTGELFF. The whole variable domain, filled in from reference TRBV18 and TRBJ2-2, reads NAGVMQNPRHLVRRRGQEARLRCSPMKGHSHVYWYRQLPEEGLKFMVYLQKENIIDESGMPKERFSAEFPKEGPSILRIQQVVRGDSAAYFCASSPLSGGTTGELFFGEGSRLTVL.

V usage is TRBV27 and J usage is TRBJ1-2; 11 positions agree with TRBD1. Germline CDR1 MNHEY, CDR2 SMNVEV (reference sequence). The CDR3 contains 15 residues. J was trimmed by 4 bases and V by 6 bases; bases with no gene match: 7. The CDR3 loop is CASSTRTGGVYGYTF. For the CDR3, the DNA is TGTGCCAGCAGCACCCGGACAGGGGGCGTCTATGGCTACACCTTC.

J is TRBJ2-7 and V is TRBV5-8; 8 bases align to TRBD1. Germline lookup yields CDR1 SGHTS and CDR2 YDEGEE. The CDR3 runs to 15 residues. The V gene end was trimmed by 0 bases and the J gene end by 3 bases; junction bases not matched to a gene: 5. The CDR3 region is CASSLAGTGLYEQYF. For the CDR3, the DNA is TGTGCCAGCAGCTTGGCCGGGACAGGCCTCTACGAGCAGTACTTC.

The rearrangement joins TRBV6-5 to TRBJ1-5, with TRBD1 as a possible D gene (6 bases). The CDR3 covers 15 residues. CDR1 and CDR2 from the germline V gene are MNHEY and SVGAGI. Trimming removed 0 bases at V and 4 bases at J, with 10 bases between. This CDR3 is CASSYSGGQNQPQHF. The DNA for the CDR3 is TGTGCCAGCAGTTACTCCGGGGGGCAGAATCAGCCCCAGCATTTT.

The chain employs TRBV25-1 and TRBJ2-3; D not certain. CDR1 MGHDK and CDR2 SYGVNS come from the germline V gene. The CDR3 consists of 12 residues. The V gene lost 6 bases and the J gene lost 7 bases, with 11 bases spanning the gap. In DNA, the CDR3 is TGTGCCAGCAGCCCTGGTCTCAATACGCAGTATTTT. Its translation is CASSPGLNTQYF.

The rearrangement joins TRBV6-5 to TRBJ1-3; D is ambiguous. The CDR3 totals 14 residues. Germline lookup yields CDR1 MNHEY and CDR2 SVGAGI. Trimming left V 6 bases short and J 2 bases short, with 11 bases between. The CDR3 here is CASSLGHTGNTIYF. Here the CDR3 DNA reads TGTGCCAGCAGCTTAGGCCATACTGGAAACACCATATATTTT.

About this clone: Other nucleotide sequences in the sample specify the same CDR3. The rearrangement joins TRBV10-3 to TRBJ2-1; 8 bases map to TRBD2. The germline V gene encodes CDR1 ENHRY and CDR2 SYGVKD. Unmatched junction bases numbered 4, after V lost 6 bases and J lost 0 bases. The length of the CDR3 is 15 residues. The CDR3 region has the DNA TGTGCCATCAGAACAAGCGGGAGCTCCTACAATGAGCAGTTCTTC. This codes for CAIRTSGSSYNEQFF.

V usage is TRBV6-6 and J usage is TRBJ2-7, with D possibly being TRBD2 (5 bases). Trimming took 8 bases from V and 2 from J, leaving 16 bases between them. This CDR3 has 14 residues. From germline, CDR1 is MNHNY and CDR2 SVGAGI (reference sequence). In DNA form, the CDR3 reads TGTGCCAGCCGCTTGCCTGCTAGCCCCTACGAGCAGTACTTC. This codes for CASRLPASPYEQYF.

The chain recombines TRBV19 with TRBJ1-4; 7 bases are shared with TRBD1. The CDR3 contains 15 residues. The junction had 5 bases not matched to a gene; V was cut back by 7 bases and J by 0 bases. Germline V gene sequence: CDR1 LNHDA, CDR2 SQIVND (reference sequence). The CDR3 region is CASTQTGATNEKLFF. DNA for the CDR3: TGTGCCAGTACCCAAACAGGGGCAACTAATGAAAAACTGTTTTTT.

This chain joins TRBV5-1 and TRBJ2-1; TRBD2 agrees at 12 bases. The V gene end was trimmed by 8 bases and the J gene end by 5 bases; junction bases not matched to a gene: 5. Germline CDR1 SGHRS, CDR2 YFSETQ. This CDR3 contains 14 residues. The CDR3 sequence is CASTLAGGNNEQFF. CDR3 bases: TGCGCCAGTACGCTAGCGGGAGGGAACAATGAGCAGTTCTTC.

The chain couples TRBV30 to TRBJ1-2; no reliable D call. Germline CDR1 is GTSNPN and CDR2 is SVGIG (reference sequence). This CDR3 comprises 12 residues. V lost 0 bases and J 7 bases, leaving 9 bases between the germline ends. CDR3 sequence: CAWSVLGPGYTF. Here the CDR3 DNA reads TGTGCCTGGAGTGTACTTGGGCCTGGCTACACCTTC.

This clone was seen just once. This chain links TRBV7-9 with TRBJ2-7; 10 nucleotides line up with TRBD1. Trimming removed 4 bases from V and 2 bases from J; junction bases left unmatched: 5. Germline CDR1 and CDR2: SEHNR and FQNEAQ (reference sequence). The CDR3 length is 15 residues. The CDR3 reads CASSSLGTGAYEQYF. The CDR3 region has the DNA TGTGCCAGCAGCTCGTTGGGGACAGGGGCCTACGAGCAGTACTTC.